A single sample is the source of the 27 T cell receptor beta chains below, sequenced in a study of cytomegalovirus exposure and HLA in healthy donors. Libraries were prepared by immunoSEQ multiplex PCR; TCRdb keeps only in-frame clonotypes and omits some of them. Altogether about 140,000 clones are present, approximately 84% being singletons, with the ten largest covering roughly 1.4%. Sequencing was performed on PBMCs. Source of these receptors: a woman in her 30s in good health and CMV-seronegative.

V gene TRBV11-1 combines with J gene TRBJ2-7, with TRBD1 matching over 8 bases. Germline V gene data show CDR1 as SGHAT and CDR2 as FQDESV (reference sequence). The CDR3 loop spans 15 amino acids. V gave up 2 bases and J gave up 0 bases; unmatched junction bases: 3. CDR3 in DNA: TGTGCCAGCAGCTTAAAGACAGGGGCCTCCTACGAGCAGTACTTC. Translated: CASSLKTGASYEQYF.

The chain combines TRBV4-2 with TRBJ1-2; tentative D call: TRBD1 (5 bases). The germline V gene encodes CDR1 LGHNA and CDR2 YNFKEQ. Trimming pared 0 bases from V and 4 bases from J, leaving 12 bases between. The CDR3 sequence is 15 residues long. In nucleotides, the CDR3 is TGTGCCAGCAGCCAAGAATTGCAGGGTATCTATGGCTACACCTTC. Protein: CASSQELQGIYGYTF.

CDR3 region: CASSLVGTSLETQYF. The CDR3 DNA follows: TGTGCCAGCAGCTTAGTGGGGACTAGCTTAGAGACCCAGTACTTC. The chain combines TRBV7-2 with TRBJ2-5, with 9 bases that match TRBD2. V shed 1 base and J 4 bases; nucleotides not matched to a gene: 4. This CDR3 comprises 15 residues. Germline V CDR1 and CDR2: SGHTA, FQGNSA.

This sequence joins TRBV28 and TRBJ2-6; 9 nucleotides agree with TRBD1. The CDR3 consists of 17 residues. Germline values: CDR1 MDHEN, CDR2 SYDVKM. V gave up 4 bases and J gave up 5 bases; unmatched junction bases: 9. The CDR3 loop is CASSSRGQGGWANVLTF. The CDR3, as DNA: TGTGCCAGCAGTTCCAGGGGACAGGGTGGGTGGGCCAACGTCCTGACTTTC.

The CDR3 loop reads CASSLPLTNYGYTF. Written as DNA, the CDR3 is TGCGCCAGCAGCTTACCACTCACTAACTATGGCTACACCTTC. V and J are TRBV5-1 and TRBJ1-2; no definite D call. Trimming pared 2 bases from V and 0 bases from J, leaving 8 bases between. CDR1 is SGHRS and CDR2 is YFSETQ in the germline V gene. This CDR3 contains 14 residues.

This clone was seen a few times. This chain uses TRBV4-1 with TRBJ1-2; tentatively, D is TRBD1 (6 bases). CDR1 and CDR2 from the germline V gene are MGHRA and YSYEKL. Trimming took off 3 bases at V and 8 bases at J, with 13 bases between the two ends. The CDR3 length is 13 residues. CDR3 in amino acids: CASSQGTLYGYTF. Written as DNA, the CDR3 is TGCGCCAGCAGCCAGGGGACACTCTACGGCTACACCTTC.

The gene calls are TRBV7-9 and TRBJ2-5, with 7 positions matching TRBD2. The germline gives CDR1 SEHNR, CDR2 FQNEAQ (reference sequence). The CDR3 runs 14 residues. The V segment lost 0 bases and the J segment 9 bases; nucleotides outside the gene matches: 7. The CDR3: CASSLAFKGGAQYF. Here the CDR3 DNA reads TGTGCCAGCAGCTTAGCGTTTAAGGGAGGGGCCCAGTACTTC.

The chain couples TRBV27 to TRBJ1-2; TRBD1 agrees at 7 bases. Unmatched junction bases numbered 10, after V lost 4 bases and J lost 8 bases. Germline V gene sequence: CDR1 MNHEY, CDR2 SMNVEV (reference sequence). CDR3 length: 14 residues. CDR3 sequence: CASSYTTGEVGYTF. The CDR3 coding sequence is TGTGCCAGCAGTTATACCACAGGGGAGGTCGGCTACACCTTC.

The rearrangement links TRBV7-9 to TRBJ2-3, with unresolved D. Trimming pared 5 bases from V and 4 bases from J, leaving 16 bases between. The CDR3 is 15 residues long. Per germline, CDR1 SEHNR and CDR2 FQNEAQ (reference sequence). CDR3 sequence (DNA): TGTGCCAGCAGCACGGATGCTAGGTATGCAGATACGCAGTATTTT. As protein: CASSTDARYADTQYF.

J is TRBJ2-4 and V is TRBV11-2; possibly TRBD2 for D (5 bases). The V end lost 2 bases, the J end lost 0 bases, and 17 bases lay between the germline ends. CDR3 length: 18 residues. The germline CDR1 and CDR2 sequences are SGHAT and FQNNGV. The CDR3 nucleotides read TGTGCCAGCAGCTTAATGGGGTGGGGAGCCCTAGCCAAAAACATTCAGTACTTC. The encoded protein is CASSLMGWGALAKNIQYF.

The gene calls are TRBV29-1 and TRBJ2-5; the D gene is possibly TRBD2 (5 bases). Germline CDR1 is SQVTM and CDR2 is ANQGSEA. The CDR3 length is 14 residues. The V end lost 5 bases, the J end lost 5 bases, and 18 bases lay between the germline ends. DNA of the CDR3: TGCAGCGTTAAATCGTGGGGTCAGCGGGAGACCCAGTACTTC. Translated: CSVKSWGQRETQYF.

This clone appeared once. This rearrangement joins TRBV6-5 to TRBJ1-1; a possible D gene is TRBD1 (6 bases). V gave up 1 base and J gave up 4 bases, with 10 bases separating them. The CDR3 has 14 residues. Germline V gene lookup returns CDR1 MNHEY and CDR2 SVGAGI. The CDR3 bases are TGTGCCAGCAGTTACTGGGGGGGCAGCACTGAAGCTTTCTTT. Encoded protein: CASSYWGGSTEAFF.

The chain links TRBV5-6 to TRBJ1-1; weak D call: TRBD1 (5 bases). The V gene's germline CDR1 is SGHDT and CDR2 YYEEEE. There are 15 residues in the CDR3. The V end lost 0 bases, the J end lost 2 bases, and 11 bases lay between the germline ends. The CDR3 spells CASSLVGGTNTEAFF. The DNA for the CDR3 is TGTGCCAGCAGCTTGGTCGGAGGGACTAACACTGAAGCTTTCTTT.

The V gene is TRBV6-1, the J gene TRBJ2-2, with D possibly TRBD1 on 6 matching bases. The CDR3 has 13 residues. The V gene lost 9 bases and the J gene lost 6 bases, with 14 bases spanning the gap. Germline V lookup: CDR1 MNHNS, CDR2 SASEGT. For the CDR3, the DNA is TGTGCCAGTGGGAGAGGGGGTGCCGGGGAGCTGTTTTTT. Its protein product is CASGRGGAGELFF.

This sequence joins TRBV5-5 and TRBJ2-1; possibly TRBD1 for D (6 bases). Germline V gene sequence: CDR1 SGHKS, CDR2 YYEKEE (reference sequence). This CDR3 comprises 16 residues. V shed 6 bases and J shed 2 bases, with 18 bases lying between them. In nucleotides, the CDR3 is TGTGCCAGCACAGAGTCCGCACAGGGAACCTACAATGAGCAGTTCTTC. Translating it yields CASTESAQGTYNEQFF.

This rearrangement joins TRBV5-1 to TRBJ1-1; TRBD1 aligns across 7 bases. CDR1 SGHRS and CDR2 YFSETQ come from the germline V gene. Trimming cost V 2 bases and J 4 bases; bases outside gene matches: 2. The CDR3 consists of 13 residues. CDR3 coding DNA: TGCGCCAGCAGCTTTTCAGGGGGCACTGAAGCTTTCTTT. Translation gives CASSFSGGTEAFF.

J is TRBJ2-6 and V is TRBV25-1; TRBD1 agrees at 10 bases. V shed 10 bases, J shed 2 bases, and the junction held 11 bases outside the gene matches. This CDR3 spans 17 amino acids. Germline loops: CDR1 MGHDK, CDR2 SYGVNS. Written as DNA, the CDR3 is TGTGCCACGGTCCCGGGACAGGGGACAGCTGGGGCCAACGTCCTGACTTTC. Amino acid sequence: CATVPGQGTAGANVLTF.

V is TRBV7-8 and J is TRBJ1-3; TRBD1 matches 7 bases. The V and J ends lost 5 bases and 6 bases, in that order; junction bases with no gene match: 13. The CDR3 consists of 16 residues. The germline gives CDR1 SGHVS, CDR2 FQNEAQ. The CDR3 region has the DNA TGTGCCAGCAGCGGCAGACAGGGCATTCTTGAAAACACCATATATTTT. As protein: CASSGRQGILENTIYF.

This clone was seen a few times. This chain joins TRBV4-3 and TRBJ2-3; D perhaps matches TRBD2 (5 bases). V was clipped by 1 base and J by 3 bases, with 11 bases between them. In germline, CDR1 is LGHNA, CDR2 YSLEER. The CDR3 runs to 15 residues. The CDR3 nucleotides are TGCGCCAGCAGCCAAGTTTTGTCGGGAACAGATACGCAGTATTTT. It yields the protein CASSQVLSGTDTQYF.

The chain joins TRBV28 to TRBJ1-6; 8 bases agree with TRBD1. The CDR3 runs to 15 residues. CDR1 and CDR2 from the germline V gene are MDHEN and SYDVKM. The V and J ends lost 3 bases and 8 bases, in that order; junction bases with no gene match: 6. CDR3 residues: CASSFLDRGDSPLHF. Written as DNA, the CDR3 is TGTGCCAGCAGTTTCTTAGACAGGGGTGATTCACCCCTCCACTTT.

This clone was seen just once. This rearrangement joins TRBV27 to TRBJ1-1; possible D gene TRBD1, 5 bases. V was shortened by 6 bases and J by 5 bases, with 16 bases between the two germline ends. The CDR3 is 14 amino acids. The germline gives CDR1 MNHEY, CDR2 SMNVEV (reference sequence). The CDR3 here is CASSGITGGTEAFF. CDR3 coding DNA: TGTGCCAGCAGCGGGATCACTGGGGGGACTGAAGCTTTCTTT.

The V call is TRBV15, the J call TRBJ1-3; D possibly corresponds to TRBD1 (6 bases). CDR1 is LNHNV and CDR2 is YYDKDF in the germline V gene (reference sequence). The CDR3 is 15 residues long. The V and J ends lost 3 bases and 2 bases respectively, with 11 bases between them. CDR3 sequence: CATSRESGAGNTIYF. The CDR3 coding sequence is TGTGCCACCAGCAGGGAATCAGGGGCTGGAAACACCATATATTTT.

The chain couples TRBV28 to TRBJ1-2; D unclear. CDR1 MDHEN and CDR2 SYDVKM come from the germline V gene. V shed 2 bases and J shed 5 bases, with 18 bases lying between them. This CDR3 contains 16 residues. The CDR3 bases are TGTGCCAGCAGTTTAACCCCCGAGGGTCTCCCATATGGCTACACCTTC. Its protein is CASSLTPEGLPYGYTF.

This clone was observed once. The rearrangement uses TRBV25-1 and TRBJ1-6, with D unresolved. The germline gives CDR1 MGHDK, CDR2 SYGVNS. The CDR3 runs 14 residues. The ends were cut back, 4 bases at V and 4 bases at J, with 8 bases in the middle. CDR3 DNA sequence: TGTGCCAGCAGTGTTGGAGGGTATAATTCACCCCTCCACTTT. Protein: CASSVGGYNSPLHF.

In the case of this clone: The junction departs from the called germline gene at one end, perhaps through a read error. This chain connects TRBV7-7 to TRBJ2-2, with TRBD1 identical over 7 bases. CDR1 is SSHAT and CDR2 is FNYEAQ in the germline V gene (reference sequence). The length of the CDR3 is 17 residues. The CDR3: CASSLRAGTANTGELFF. The CDR3 DNA reads as TGTGCTAGCAGCTTAAGGGCCGGGACAGCCAACACCGGGGAGCTGTTTTTT.

V and J are TRBV28 and TRBJ2-3, with TRBD2 as a possible D gene (6 bases). Deletions cut 5 bases from V and 4 bases from J, with 16 bases between. Germline values: CDR1 MDHEN, CDR2 SYDVKM. The CDR3 runs 15 residues. The CDR3 DNA reads as TGTGCCAGCAGTCGGCCCGGGAGCGGTGCAGATACGCAGTATTTT. Protein sequence: CASSRPGSGADTQYF.

In DNA form, the CDR3 reads TGTGCCATCAAGGGGGAGGGGAACACTGAAGCTTTCTTT. Translating it yields CAIKGEGNTEAFF. The V gene is TRBV10-3, the J gene TRBJ1-1; D possibly corresponds to TRBD1 (6 bases). The CDR3 loop spans 13 amino acids. From germline, CDR1 is ENHRY and CDR2 SYGVKD. V dropped 7 bases and J dropped 1 base, with 10 bases sitting between them.